This record covers a single T cell receptor (beta chain). This CDR3 has 11 amino acids. Deletions cut 6 bases from V and 8 bases from J, with 8 bases between. In germline, CDR1 is MNHEY, CDR2 SVGAGI. The data were produced by immunoSEQ multiplex PCR, yet TCRdb's version contains in-frame clones alone and is incomplete. Of more than 150,000 clones listed, about 90% are singletons. The data were taken from a study of control samples from healthy donors and cancer patients. Sequencing was performed on blood. The chain is built from TRBV6-5 and TRBJ2-4; D is possibly TRBD2 (5 bases). The sequence derives from a woman aged 25 to 45 in good health. The CDR3 coding sequence is TGTGCCAGCAGGGGAGATTACATTCAGTACTTC. Its protein product is CASRGDYIQYF.